This is a list of T cell receptor beta chains from one sample in a study of cytomegalovirus exposure and HLA in healthy donors. The table came from immunoSEQ multiplex PCR; TCRdb's copy has only in-frame clones and leaves some out. The sample has more than 140,000 clones, roughly 82% seen once; the top ten hold 5.7%. Material for sequencing was PBMCs. Receptors originate from a man aged 30-40 years in good health and CMV-seropositive. Both conserved end residues are part of each CDR3. D genes are given only for firm matches. Some rows have no size entry. The others give once, few or many, or a class for an expanded clone.

>NA|TRBJ1-1|TRBV30|NA
CAWQHRQYTEAFF
TGTGCCTGGCAGCACCGACAGTACACTGAAGCTTTCTTT
>NA|TRBJ2-7|TRBV7-2|once
CASSLSSYEQYF
TGTGCCAGCAGCTTATCATCCTACGAGCAGTACTTC
>NA|TRBJ1-3|TRBV28|NA
CASRSGENIYF
TGTGCCAGCAGATCGGGGGAGAACATATATTTT
>NA|TRBJ1-6|TRBV2|NA
CASSDYGKYYSPLHF
TGTGCCAGCAGTGATTACGGGAAATACTACTCACCCCTCCACTTT
>NA|TRBJ2-6|TRBV4-1|NA
CASIRLDRANVLTF
TGCGCCAGCATTCGGCTAGATAGGGCCAACGTCCTGACTTTC
>NA|TRBJ1-5|TRBV30|once
CAWSSGGNQPQHF
TGTGCCTGGAGCTCCGGTGGCAATCAGCCCCAGCATTTT
>TRBD1|TRBJ2-7|TRBV27|NA
CASSPTPPRGHYEQYF
TGTGCCAGCAGTCCTACCCCCCCCAGGGGGCACTACGAGCAGTACTTC
>NA|TRBJ2-1|TRBV7-9|NA
CASSSTRPTLYNEQFF
TGTGCCAGCAGCTCGACACGCCCAACCCTCTACAATGAGCAGTTCTTC
>TRBD2|TRBJ2-4|TRBV9|NA
CASGTSGDQNIQYF
TGTGCCAGCGGGACTAGCGGGGACCAAAACATTCAGTACTTC
>NA|TRBJ1-2|TRBV9|NA
CASSTTTGANYGYTF
TGTGCCAGCAGCACCACGACGGGAGCTAACTATGGCTACACCTTC
>TRBD1|TRBJ2-7|TRBV29-1|few
CSARKGTGSYEQYF
TGCAGCGCCCGAAAGGGGACAGGGTCCTACGAGCAGTACTTC
>TRBD1|TRBJ1-2|TRBV5-4|once
CASSLTSGTGGYGYTF
TGTGCCAGCAGCTTAACGTCCGGGACAGGGGGCTATGGCTACACCTTC
>NA|TRBJ1-3|TRBV6-6|NA
CATAGLGNTIYF
TGTGCCACAGCGGGGCTTGGAAACACCATATATTTT
>NA|TRBJ1-1|TRBV19|NA
CASQGYTEAFF
TGTGCCAGTCAGGGTTACACTGAAGCTTTCTTT
>NA|TRBJ2-3|TRBV6-5|NA
CASGSLQARTDTQYF
TGTGCCAGCGGATCATTACAGGCCCGCACAGATACGCAGTATTTT
>NA|TRBJ1-5|TRBV28|NA
CASRGGSNQPQHF
TGTGCCAGCAGAGGGGGTAGCAATCAGCCCCAGCATTTT
>TRBD2|TRBJ2-7|TRBV14|NA
CASTRSGDGGSIYEQYF
TGTGCCAGCACCCGGAGCGGGGATGGCGGGAGTATCTACGAGCAGTACTTC
>NA|TRBJ2-7|TRBV6-6|once
CASRDGNSYEQYF
TGTGCCAGCAGGGACGGGAACTCCTACGAGCAGTACTTC
>TRBD2|TRBJ2-1|TRBV9|NA
CASSVVASGGYNEQFF
TGTGCCAGCAGCGTAGTGGCTAGCGGGGGCTACAATGAGCAGTTCTTC
>NA|TRBJ2-3|TRBV12-2|NA
CASRLATSGETDTQYF
TGTGCAAGTCGCTTAGCGACTAGCGGGGAAACAGATACGCAGTATTTT
>NA|TRBJ1-1|TRBV5-1|NA
CASSTAGAGWNTEAFF
TGCGCCAGCAGCACGGCGGGAGCAGGGTGGAACACTGAAGCTTTCTTT
>NA|TRBJ2-3|TRBV7-9|NA
CASSLATPRIADTQYF
TGTGCCAGCAGCTTAGCGACTCCCCGGATCGCAGATACGCAGTATTTT
>TRBD1|TRBJ1-4|TRBV18|NA
CASSPGTATNEKLFF
TGTGCCAGCTCACCCGGGACAGCAACTAATGAAAAACTGTTTTTT
>NA|TRBJ1-5|TRBV6-5|once
CASSSPKGDQHF
TGTGCCAGCAGTTCCCCCAAAGGAGACCAGCATTTT
>TRBD2|TRBJ2-5|TRBV5-1|NA
CASSLTSGGAEKTQYF
TGCGCCAGCAGCCTGACTAGCGGGGGGGCCGAGAAGACCCAGTACTTC
>TRBD1|TRBJ1-6|TRBV19|NA
CASSPATGRGSPLHF
TGTGCCAGTAGTCCGGCGACAGGGAGAGGTTCACCCCTCCACTTT
>NA|TRBJ1-2|TRBV19|NA
CASTRGIDGYTF
TGTGCCAGTACGAGGGGGATAGACGGCTACACCTTC
>NA|TRBJ1-2|TRBV6-6|NA
CASSMTANYGYTF
TGTGCCAGCAGTATGACAGCTAACTATGGCTACACCTTC
>NA|TRBJ2-7|TRBV2|NA
CASAGLEGYEQYF
TGTGCCAGCGCGGGGTTAGAGGGCTACGAGCAGTACTTC
>NA|TRBJ2-4|TRBV5-6|NA
CASSLMRVRNIQYF
TGTGCCAGCAGCTTAATGCGGGTCCGGAACATTCAGTACTTC
>NA|TRBJ2-7|TRBV5-4|NA
CASSLYGSGYEQYF
TGTGCCAGCAGCTTGTACGGGAGTGGGTACGAGCAGTACTTC
>TRBD2|TRBJ2-3|TRBV5-6|NA
CASSLVPSGGTDTQYF
TGTGCCAGCAGCTTGGTGCCTAGCGGAGGCACAGATACGCAGTATTTT
>NA|TRBJ2-5|TRBV5-1|NA
CARRETQYF
TGCGCCAGGCGAGAGACCCAGTACTTC
>TRBD1|TRBJ1-4|TRBV4-2|NA
CASSQGTGDNEKLFF
TGTGCCAGCAGCCAAGGGACAGGGGATAATGAAAAACTGTTTTTT
>TRBD1|TRBJ1-6|TRBV6-1|NA
CASREGQAVSPLHF
TGTGCCAGCAGAGAGGGACAGGCAGTTTCACCCCTCCACTTT
>TRBD1|TRBJ2-5|TRBV5-1|NA
CASSSAQYRGQETQYF
TGCGCCAGCAGTTCCGCACAATACAGGGGACAAGAGACCCAGTACTTC
>NA|TRBJ2-4|TRBV6-6|NA
CASRTLAKNIQYF
TGTGCCAGCAGGACTTTAGCCAAAAACATTCAGTACTTC
>NA|TRBJ2-5|TRBV28|NA
CASSLIGGWSQETQYF
TGTGCCAGCAGTTTAATCGGGGGTTGGTCCCAAGAGACCCAGTACTTC
>NA|TRBJ2-6|TRBV5-5|NA
CASSLPVAGANVLTF
TGTGCCAGCAGCCTCCCGGTAGCTGGGGCCAACGTCCTGACTTTC
>TRBD1|TRBJ1-1|TRBV9|NA
CASSVGASGGSRAFF
TGTGCCAGCAGCGTAGGGGCTTCAGGGGGGTCGAGAGCTTTCTTT
>NA|TRBJ2-3|TRBV7-2|NA
CASSLAGTTSTDTQYF
TGTGCCAGCAGCTTAGCGGGGACAACTAGCACAGATACGCAGTATTTT
>TRBD1|TRBJ1-1|TRBV19|NA
CASSILPGQGLFVTFF
TGTGCCAGTAGTATCCTTCCGGGACAGGGCCTCTTTGTGACTTTCTTT
>NA|TRBJ1-2|TRBV6-5|NA
CASSYSTGVYNYGYTF
TGTGCCAGCAGTTACTCGACCGGAGTTTATAACTATGGCTACACCTTC
>NA|TRBJ2-1|TRBV5-1|few
CASSGGYEQFF
TGCGCCAGCAGCGGGGGCTATGAGCAGTTCTTC
>NA|TRBJ2-2|TRBV21-1|NA
CASRPRDTGELFF
TGTGCCAGCAGGCCCAGGGACACCGGGGAGCTGTTTTTT
>NA|TRBJ2-5|TRBV2|NA
CASSELRGIGETQYF
TGTGCCAGCAGTGAATTACGGGGGATAGGAGAGACCCAGTACTTC
>NA|TRBJ1-2|TRBV20-1|NA
CSTTGNYGYTF
TGCAGTACGACAGGAAACTATGGCTACACCTTC
>TRBD2|TRBJ2-7|TRBV2|NA
CASTGLDGSYEQYF
TGTGCCAGCACTGGACTAGATGGCTCCTACGAGCAGTACTTC